This passage covers 2 T cell receptor beta chains from one sample sequenced in a study of shared clonotypes between healthy human individuals. This table comes from immunoSEQ multiplex PCR, and its TCRdb copy is limited to in-frame clones, with some not included. The table lists roughly 1,500,000 clones, 95% to 99% of them singletons. Sequenced input: naive CD4+ T cells sorted from blood. As for subset: CD45RA+ positively selected. The receptors here all came from a man aged 30 to 39 in good health.

The chain uses TRBV29-1 and TRBJ2-1; D not certain. Deletions cut 4 bases from V and 2 bases from J, with 9 bases between. CDR3 length equals 13 residues. Germline CDR1 is SQVTM and CDR2 is ANQGSEA. The CDR3 sequence: CSVVGETYNEQFF. The CDR3 DNA is TGCAGCGTTGTGGGTGAGACCTACAATGAGCAGTTCTTC.

The gene calls are TRBV11-2 and TRBJ1-1; unclear D gene. This CDR3 is built from 13 residues. V was pared by 3 bases and J by 3 bases, with 8 bases between. CDR1 and CDR2 (germline): SGHAT, FQNNGV. The CDR3 spells CASSLTRYTEAFF. DNA for the CDR3: TGTGCCAGCAGCTTGACAAGATACACTGAAGCTTTCTTT.